The source of this T cell receptor beta chain is a study of control samples from healthy donors and cancer patients. This CDR3 region has 12 residues. In germline, CDR1 is GTSNPN, CDR2 SVGIG (reference sequence). V lost 1 base and J 0 bases, leaving 4 bases between the germline ends. The data were produced by immunoSEQ multiplex PCR, yet TCRdb's version contains in-frame clones alone and is incomplete. The data show just over 150,000 clones, over 85% seen once. This sequence joins TRBV30 and TRBJ2-7, with unresolved D. This clonotype was sampled from a woman aged 40 to 50 in good health. The material sequenced was blood. The CDR3 here is CAWSGPSYEQYF. CDR3 nucleotide sequence: TGTGCCTGGAGTGGACCCTCCTACGAGCAGTACTTC.